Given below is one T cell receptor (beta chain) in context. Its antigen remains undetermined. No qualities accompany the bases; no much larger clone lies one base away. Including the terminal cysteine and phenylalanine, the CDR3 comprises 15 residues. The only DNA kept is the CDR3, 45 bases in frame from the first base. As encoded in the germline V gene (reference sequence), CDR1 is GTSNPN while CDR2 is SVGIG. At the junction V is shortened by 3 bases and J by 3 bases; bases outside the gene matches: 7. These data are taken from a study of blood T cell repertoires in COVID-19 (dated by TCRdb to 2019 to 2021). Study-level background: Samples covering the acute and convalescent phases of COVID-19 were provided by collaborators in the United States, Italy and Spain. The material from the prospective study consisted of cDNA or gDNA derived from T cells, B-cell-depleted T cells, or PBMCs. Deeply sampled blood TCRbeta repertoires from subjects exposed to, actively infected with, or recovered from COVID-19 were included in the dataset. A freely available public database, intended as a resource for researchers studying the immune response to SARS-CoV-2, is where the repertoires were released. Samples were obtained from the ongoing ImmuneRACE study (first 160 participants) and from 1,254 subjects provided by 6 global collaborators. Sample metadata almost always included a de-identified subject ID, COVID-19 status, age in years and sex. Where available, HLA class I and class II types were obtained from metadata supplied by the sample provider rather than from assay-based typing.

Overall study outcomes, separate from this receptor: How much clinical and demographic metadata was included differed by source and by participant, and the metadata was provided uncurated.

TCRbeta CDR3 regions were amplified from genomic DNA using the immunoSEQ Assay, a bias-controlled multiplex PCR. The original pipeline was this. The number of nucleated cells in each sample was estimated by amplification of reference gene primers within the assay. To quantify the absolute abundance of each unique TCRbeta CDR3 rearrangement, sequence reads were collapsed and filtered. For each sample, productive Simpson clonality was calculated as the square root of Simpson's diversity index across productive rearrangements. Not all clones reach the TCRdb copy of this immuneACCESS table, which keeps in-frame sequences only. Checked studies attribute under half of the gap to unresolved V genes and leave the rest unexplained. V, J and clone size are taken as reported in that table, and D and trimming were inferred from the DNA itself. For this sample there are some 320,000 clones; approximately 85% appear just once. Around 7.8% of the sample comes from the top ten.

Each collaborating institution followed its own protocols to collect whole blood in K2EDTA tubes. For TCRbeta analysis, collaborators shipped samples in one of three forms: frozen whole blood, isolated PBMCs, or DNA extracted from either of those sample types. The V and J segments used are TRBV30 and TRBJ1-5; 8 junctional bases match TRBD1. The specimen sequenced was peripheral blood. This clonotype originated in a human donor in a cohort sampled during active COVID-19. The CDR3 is CAWSAGTGLNQPQHF. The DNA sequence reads TGTGCCTGGAGCGCCGGGACAGGCCTCAATCAGCCCCAGCATTTT.